This record concerns one T cell receptor (beta chain) sequence. These data are taken from a study of blood T cell repertoires in COVID-19. Study-wide context: Some COVID-19 samples were acute and others convalescent; all came from the United States, Italy and Spain. The cDNA or gDNA used as material had been derived from T cells, B-cell-depleted T cells, or PBMCs.

Source study methods: Quantification of nucleated cells was approximated via reference gene primer amplification. TCRdb's table, derived via immunoSEQ multiplex PCR, lists solely in-frame clones and lacks some. V, J and clone size derive from that table, while D and trimming were established from the DNA sequence. The sample lists 30,000 to 40,000 clones, around 82% occurring once. Germline V gene sequence: CDR1 SNHLY, CDR2 FYNNEI. The V gene lost 3 bases and the J gene lost 1 base, with 6 bases spanning the gap. The CDR3 runs 13 residues. The source is a man in his forties or fifties with acute or convalescent COVID-19. The source material was peripheral blood. This chain links TRBV2 with TRBJ1-1; D not certain. CDR3 loop: CASSDAGNTEAFF. The CDR3, as DNA: TGTGCCAGCAGTGACGCAGGGAACACTGAAGCTTTCTTT. Using reference TRBV2 and TRBJ1-1 for the parts outside the CDR3, the full variable domain is EPEVTQTPSHQVTQMGQEVILRCVPISNHLYFYWYRQILGQKVEFLVSFYNNEISEKSEIFDDQFSVERPDGSNFTLKIRSTKLEDSAMYFCASSDAGNTEAFFGQGTRLTVV.